This TCR beta chain is drawn from a study of post-analysis software for immune sequencing data. On the study more broadly: Progressive-relapsing, secondary progressive and relapsing-remitting multiple sclerosis were among the disease courses included. Study-level findings and limits: Significantly lower normalized Chao1 diversity was seen in multiple sclerosis patients than in controls. Included in a set of a few TRBV segments more frequent in patients than controls were TRBV5-6, TRBV5-1 and TRBV20-1.

This clonotype was counted at least ten times. Its matching antigen is unknown. Looked up from germline, CDR1 is DFQATT and CDR2 is SNEGSKA (reference sequence). CDR3 length equals 12 residues. The ends were cut back, 4 bases at V and 2 bases at J, with 6 bases in the middle. Carried by the TCR beta cDNA libraries were unique molecular identifiers. Each batch of roughly 0.9 to 11 million T cells produced 500,000 to 600,000 cDNA molecules. TCRdb ran MiXCR on the PCR reads and lists one entry per CDR3 protein. The sample includes just over 250,000 distinct CDR3 sequences, 35% to 40% seen only once; the top ten take under 5%.

The rearrangement joins TRBV20-1 to TRBJ1-5; D perhaps matches TRBD1 (6 bases). Sequences were obtained from blood. This sequence was found in a girl between 5 and 17 years old with multiple sclerosis. The CDR3 DNA is TGCAGTGCTAACAGGGGCAATCAGCCCCAGCATTTT. It is translated as CSANRGNQPQHF.